The 5 T cell receptor beta chains listed next were all sequenced from one sample in a study of blood T cells in healthy people across ages. Combining a sample-barcoded 5' primer with a J-beta primer mix, a second PCR ran for roughly 6 to 11 cycles. From the 5' RACE reads, TCRdb called clonotypes with MiXCR, one entry per CDR3 protein. The sample lists 950,000 to 1,200,000 distinct CDR3 sequences; 30% to 40% were seen once. The sample consisted of blood. These receptors came from a man between 18 and 29 years old in good health.

Many counts were recorded for this clonotype. The V gene is TRBV27, the J gene TRBJ2-3; D is undetermined. The CDR3 has 14 amino acids. From germline, CDR1 is MNHEY and CDR2 SMNVEV (reference sequence). V was shortened by 6 bases and J by 1 base, with 11 bases between the two germline ends. CDR3 sequence: CASSLELGTDTQYF. For the CDR3, the DNA is TGTGCCAGCAGCCTTGAGCTGGGCACAGATACGCAGTATTTT.

The rearrangement uses TRBV20-1 and TRBJ2-1, with 10 bases that match TRBD2. V dropped 3 bases and J dropped 7; count of bases not matched to a gene: 9. The germline V gene has CDR1 DFQATT and CDR2 SNEGSKA (reference sequence). The CDR3 is made up of 15 amino acids. CDR3 residues: CSARVTSGSLNEQFF. DNA of the CDR3: TGCAGTGCTAGGGTGACTAGCGGGTCCTTAAATGAGCAGTTCTTC.

This clonotype has only a few counts. This chain uses TRBV27 with TRBJ1-5; no reliable D call. The germline gives CDR1 MNHEY, CDR2 SMNVEV (reference sequence). The length of the CDR3 is 15 residues. V gave up 3 bases and J gave up 0 bases, with 9 bases separating them. The CDR3 DNA sequence: TGTGCCAGCAGTTTTGTAGGGAATAGCAATCAGCCCCAGCATTTT. Translation: CASSFVGNSNQPQHF.

This clonotype occurred a few times. The chain is built from TRBV6-2 or TRBV6-3 and TRBJ2-3; perhaps TRBD1 as D (7 bases). The V end lost 0 bases, the J end lost 6 bases, and 19 bases lay between the germline ends. Germline lookup yields CDR1 MNHEY and CDR2 SVGEGT. The CDR3 covers 17 residues. The CDR3, as DNA: TGTGCCAGCAGTTACTCACCGACAGGGCCGGGGGAGGATACGCAGTATTTT. Amino acid sequence: CASSYSPTGPGEDTQYF.

J is TRBJ2-1 and V is TRBV11-1; 12 bases are shared with TRBD2. This CDR3 comprises 14 residues. CDR1 is SGHAT, CDR2 FQDESV, per germline (reference sequence). After removal of 1 base from V and 9 bases from J, the junction contained 1 base not matched to a gene. For the CDR3, the DNA is TGTGCCAGCAGCTTAGAACTAGCGGGGGGTGAGCAGTTCTTC. Its protein is CASSLELAGGEQFF.